A selection of T cell receptor beta chains follows, all from one sample in a study of T cell responses to AZD1222 COVID-19 vaccine. Only in-frame clones appear in the TCRdb table, and some are missing; sequencing was by immunoSEQ multiplex PCR. The repertoire holds about 140,000 clones, with 91% as singletons. Sample: peripheral blood, taken on day 0 of AZD1222 vaccination. All receptors come from an adult in good health. Each CDR3 is given with its conserved first and last residue. The D gene is left open where the match is weak. Where a row states a size, it is once, few, many or the class of an expanded clone; other rows omit it.

>NA|NA|TRBJ1-2|TRBV2
TGTGCCAGCACTAACAGTCCCCGGGGGATCTATGGCTACACCTTC
CASTNSPRGIYGYTF
>NA|once|TRBJ1-1|TRBV20-1
TGCAGGGTGGGCAGAGTGGCTGAAGCTTTCTTT
CRVGRVAEAFF
>NA|NA|TRBJ2-5|TRBV7-9
TGTGCCAGCAGCTTAGATTTCGCGGCGGGGACCCAGTACTTC
CASSLDFAAGTQYF
>NA|NA|TRBJ1-2|TRBV29-1
TGCAGCGTTGACGCGGGGGTTGGATATGGCTACACCTTC
CSVDAGVGYGYTF
>NA|NA|TRBJ1-1|TRBV28
TGTGCCAGCAGTTTGGTAGGGGCCCCCGGAAACACTGAAGCTTTCTTT
CASSLVGAPGNTEAFF
>NA|NA|TRBJ2-7|TRBV5-6
TGTGCCAGCAGCTTGGGGGGTAGCGGTTACGACGAGCAGTACTTC
CASSLGGSGYDEQYF
>NA|once|TRBJ1-1|TRBV11-3
TGTGCCAGCAGCTCTAAAGACACTGAAGCTTTCTTT
CASSSKDTEAFF
>TRBD2|NA|TRBJ2-2|TRBV7-3
TGTGCCAGCAGCCCGACTAGCGGGGTCACCGGGGAGCTGTTTTTT
CASSPTSGVTGELFF
>TRBD1|NA|TRBJ1-5|TRBV7-2
TGTGCCAGCAGCTTGGGACAGGGGGCTAATCAGCCCCAGCATTTT
CASSLGQGANQPQHF
>NA|NA|TRBJ2-3|TRBV19
TGTGCCAGTAGTATAGGTCAGACTAGCACAGATACGCAGTATTTT
CASSIGQTSTDTQYF
>NA|NA|TRBJ1-1|TRBV28
TGTGCCAGCAGTTTCCCCCCACAGCTGAACACTGAAGCTTTCTTT
CASSFPPQLNTEAFF
>TRBD2|NA|TRBJ2-1|TRBV11-2
TGTGCCAGCAGCCCATTTGGACTAGCGGGGGATTACGAGCAGTTCTTC
CASSPFGLAGDYEQFF
>NA|NA|TRBJ1-1|TRBV7-9
TGTGCCAGCAGCTTAGCGCTTGTCGATAATGAAGCTTTCTTT
CASSLALVDNEAFF
>NA|once|TRBJ2-1|TRBV6-5
TGTGCCAGCAGTTACCCCGAGGGGCAGTTCTTC
CASSYPEGQFF
>NA|NA|TRBJ2-5|TRBV7-3
TGTGCCAGCAGCTTATCACAGCAAGAGACCCAGTACTTC
CASSLSQQETQYF
>NA|few|TRBJ1-5|TRBV2
TGTGCCAGCAGTGACGGGTGGCGGAGCAATCAGCCCCAGCATTTT
CASSDGWRSNQPQHF
>TRBD2|NA|TRBJ2-1|TRBV25-1
TGTGCCAGCAGCCACACACTTAGCGGGAGTGTTTATGAGCAGTTCTTC
CASSHTLSGSVYEQFF
>TRBD2|NA|TRBJ2-2|TRBV6-4
TGTGCCAGCAGGAATGGGGGGGTCACCGGGGAGCTGTTTTTT
CASRNGGVTGELFF
>NA|NA|TRBJ2-1|TRBV18
TGTGCCAGCTCACCACGGAGGGGGCAGGCCAATGAGCAGTTCTTC
CASSPRRGQANEQFF
>NA|NA|TRBJ1-2|TRBV23-1
TGCGCCAGCAGTCAACCTCAGGGGTATAACTATGGCTACACCTTC
CASSQPQGYNYGYTF
>NA|NA|TRBJ2-1|TRBV4-1
TGCGCCAGCAGCCAATGGGGCCAGGGGCAGGGGCGGGTTGATGAGCAGTTCTTC
CASSQWGQGQGRVDEQFF
>NA|NA|TRBJ2-1|TRBV6-4
TGTGCCACCGCTCCTTCACAGGACAATGAGCAGTTCTTC
CATAPSQDNEQFF
>NA|once|TRBJ1-1|TRBV5-1
TGCGCCAGCAGCTTAGGTAGGGGTCCCTACACTGAAGCTTTCTTT
CASSLGRGPYTEAFF
>TRBD1|NA|TRBJ1-3|TRBV5-5
TGTGCCAGCAGCTGGGACAGGGACGCTGGAAACACCATATATTTT
CASSWDRDAGNTIYF
>NA|NA|TRBJ1-1|TRBV5-1
TGCGCCTCCGCTTGGATGGGTGACACTGAAGCTTTCTTT
CASAWMGDTEAFF
>TRBD1|NA|TRBJ1-4|TRBV6-5
TGTGCCAGCAGTTACTTGGGACAGTCTAATGAAAAACTGTTTTTT
CASSYLGQSNEKLFF
>NA|NA|TRBJ1-1|TRBV7-9
TGTGCCAGCAGCCCTGTCGGGGGGTTGAACACTGAAGCTTTCTTT
CASSPVGGLNTEAFF
>NA|NA|TRBJ2-2|TRBV6-5
TGTGCCAGCATCTATTACAGGGATGTGACCGGGGAGCTGTTTTTT
CASIYYRDVTGELFF
>TRBD1|NA|TRBJ1-1|TRBV11-1
TGTGCCAGCAGCACCCGACAGGGCTCCACTGAAGCTTTCTTT
CASSTRQGSTEAFF
>TRBD2|NA|TRBJ2-5|TRBV7-9
TGTGCCAGCAGCTCCCCGGGACTAGCGGGGGACCAAGAGACCCAGTACTTC
CASSSPGLAGDQETQYF
>TRBD2|NA|TRBJ2-5|TRBV5-1
TGCGCCAGCAGCTTGGCTAGCGGGGTCTCGGAGACCCAGTACTTC
CASSLASGVSETQYF
>NA|NA|TRBJ1-1|TRBV19
TGTGCCAGTAGTATTCGGAACACTGAAGCTTTCTTT
CASSIRNTEAFF
>TRBD1|NA|TRBJ1-3|TRBV7-2
TGTGCCAGCAGCTTGACAGGGTATGGAAACACCATATATTTT
CASSLTGYGNTIYF
>TRBD1|NA|TRBJ2-5|TRBV3-1/TRBV3-2
TGTGCCAGCAGCCATTCCGGGACAGAAGAGACCCAGTACTTC
CASSHSGTEETQYF
>NA|NA|TRBJ1-5|TRBV6-2/TRBV6-3
TGTGCCAGCAGTTACTCAGTGGCGTGGATTAGACAGGCGGGATGGAATCAGCCCCAGCATTTT
CASSYSVAWIRQAGWNQPQHF
>NA|few|TRBJ2-7|TRBV29-1
TGCAGCGCCTCCAGACCCCCGCACGAGCAGTACTTC
CSASRPPHEQYF
>TRBD2|few|TRBJ2-2|TRBV5-4
TGTGCCAGCAGCTCCCCGAGCGGGAGTTTTGCCGGGGAGCTGTTTTTT
CASSSPSGSFAGELFF
>NA|NA|TRBJ1-2|TRBV3-1/TRBV3-2
TGTGCCAGCAGCCGAATCCGGGGGGGTAACTATGGCTACACCTTC
CASSRIRGGNYGYTF
>NA|NA|TRBJ1-5|TRBV19
TGTGCCAGTAGTATAGGGTTTCGGGGGCTTCAGCCCCAGCATTTT
CASSIGFRGLQPQHF
>NA|NA|TRBJ1-5|TRBV12-3/TRBV12-4
TGTGCCAGCAGTTTAGTTAGCAATCAGCCCCAGCATTTT
CASSLVSNQPQHF
>NA|NA|TRBJ1-5|TRBV5-8
TGTGCCAGCAGCCTTGACAATCAGCCCCAGCATTTT
CASSLDNQPQHF
>TRBD1|NA|TRBJ2-7|TRBV15
TGTGCCACTACCCCCGACAGGGCCCGCTACGAGCAGTACTTC
CATTPDRARYEQYF
>TRBD2|NA|TRBJ2-4|TRBV7-9
TGTGCCAGCAGCTTAAAGCCAGCGGGAGATCAAAGAGCCAAAAACATTCAGTACTTC
CASSLKPAGDQRAKNIQYF
>NA|NA|TRBJ1-5|TRBV28
TGTGCCAGCAGTTCAAGGGGTCAGCCCCAGCATTTT
CASSSRGQPQHF
>NA|NA|TRBJ2-1|TRBV25-1
TGTGCCAGCAGTCCTCGGGGCGGACTCAATGAGCAGTTCTTC
CASSPRGGLNEQFF
>NA|NA|TRBJ1-4|TRBV5-6
TGTGCCAGCAGCTTGACAGCAACTAATGAAAAACTGTTTTTT
CASSLTATNEKLFF
>NA|NA|TRBJ2-6|TRBV6-5
TGTGCCAGCAGTTACAGGCAGGTTCATGGAGTCCTGACTTTC
CASSYRQVHGVLTF
>NA|NA|TRBJ1-2|TRBV27
TGTGCCAGCAGTTATAGGGCGGCGAACTATGGCTACACCTTC
CASSYRAANYGYTF
>TRBD1|NA|TRBJ2-4|TRBV12-3/TRBV12-4
TGTGCCAGCAGCCGTGGACAGGGAGCCATTCAGTACTTC
CASSRGQGAIQYF
>NA|NA|TRBJ1-4|TRBV4-1
TGCGCCAGCAGCCTGACCCCCCTCGAAAAACTGTTTTTT
CASSLTPLEKLFF
>NA|NA|TRBJ2-1|TRBV11-3
TGTGCCAGCGCGGGCCAATCCTACAATGAGCAGTTCTTC
CASAGQSYNEQFF